These 31 T cell receptor beta chains share one sample of origin, sequenced in a study of T cell responses to AZD1222 COVID-19 vaccine. Measured with immunoSEQ multiplex PCR; TCRdb has only the in-frame clones, and not every one. Of roughly 70,000 clones listed, less than 85% are singletons. Sequenced material: peripheral blood, taken on day 0 of AZD1222 vaccination. These receptors were obtained from an adult in good health.

The table lists this clone with a count of one. The gene calls are TRBV30 and TRBJ1-1; the D is unclear. Germline CDR1 is GTSNPN and CDR2 is SVGIG (reference sequence). The CDR3 has 15 amino acids. V dropped 0 bases and J dropped 0 bases, with 11 bases sitting between them. CDR3: CAWSVRLAMNTEAFF. The DNA for the CDR3 is TGTGCCTGGAGTGTAAGACTAGCAATGAACACTGAAGCTTTCTTT.

V is TRBV18 and J is TRBJ2-2; D is ambiguous. CDR1 is KGHSH and CDR2 is LQKENI in the germline V gene. V lost 3 bases, J lost 4 bases, and 6 bases lay in between. CDR3 size: 13 residues. The CDR3, as DNA: TGTGCCAGCTCACCCAAAACCACCGGGGAGCTGTTTTTT. Amino acid sequence: CASSPKTTGELFF.

This rearrangement joins TRBV29-1 to TRBJ2-1; D perhaps matches TRBD1 (6 bases). There are 14 residues in the CDR3. The V end was cut by 5 bases, the J end by 6 bases, with 17 bases between. Germline V gives CDR1 SQVTM, CDR2 ANQGSEA. The CDR3 sequence is CSVRVQGVSNEQFF. The CDR3 DNA reads as TGCAGCGTTCGAGTACAGGGCGTGAGCAATGAGCAGTTCTTC.

Note on this clone: At the DNA level, this CDR3 is encoded by other sequences in the same sample as well. The chain couples TRBV18 to TRBJ1-2; possibly TRBD1 for D (5 bases). The CDR3 has 13 amino acids. V was trimmed by 3 bases and J by 4 bases, leaving 9 bases between them. Germline-derived CDR1 and CDR2 are KGHSH and LQKENI. CDR3 protein: CASSPDSIYGYTF. CDR3 bases: TGTGCCAGCTCACCTGACAGTATCTATGGCTACACCTTC.

V is TRBV18 and J is TRBJ2-1; possibly TRBD1 or TRBD2 for D (5 bases each). The CDR3 spans 14 residues. The V gene lost 4 bases and the J gene lost 13 bases, with 20 bases spanning the gap. Germline assignment: CDR1 KGHSH and CDR2 LQKENI. CDR3 sequence (DNA): TGTGCCAGCTCACTCGGGACCGACCATACCCAACAGTTCTTC. This sequence encodes CASSLGTDHTQQFF.

This chain links TRBV19 with TRBJ1-3; D uncertain. This CDR3 spans 15 amino acids. Between the trimmed V and J ends, which lost 9 bases and 0 bases, there was a span of 15 bases. The germline V gene encodes CDR1 LNHDA and CDR2 SQIVND (reference sequence). CDR3 protein: CASSLLAGSGNTIYF. The CDR3 DNA reads TGTGCCAGCTCCCTCTTAGCGGGCTCTGGAAACACCATATATTTT. Full variable domain (rest looked up from reference TRBV19 and TRBJ1-3): DGGITQSPKYLFRKEGQNVTLSCEQNLNHDAMYWYRQDPGQGLRLIYYSQIVNDFQKGDIAEGYSVSREKKESFPLTVTSAQKNPTAFYLCASSLLAGSGNTIYFGEGSWLTVV.

This clone was observed a few times. The chain employs TRBV10-3 and TRBJ2-1; D is undetermined. The germline CDR1 and CDR2 sequences are ENHRY and SYGVKD. This CDR3 contains 13 residues. V lost 0 bases and J 6 bases, leaving 6 bases between the germline ends. CDR3 sequence: CAISESGSNEQFF. The CDR3, as DNA: TGTGCCATCAGTGAGTCGGGAAGCAATGAGCAGTTCTTC.

V gene TRBV10-2 combines with J gene TRBJ2-7; D perhaps matches TRBD2 (5 bases). Germline CDR1 WSHSY, CDR2 SAAADI. V lost 8 bases and J lost 4, with 18 bases in between. The CDR3 is made up of 14 amino acids. CDR3 in DNA: TGCGCCAGCGTGAGGACTTTAGAGCGGTACGAGCAGTACTTC. As protein: CASVRTLERYEQYF.

DNA of the CDR3: TGTGCCAGCAGTTATCACGAGACAGGGGGGAACATTCAGTACTTC. Amino acid sequence: CASSYHETGGNIQYF. This rearrangement joins TRBV6-6 to TRBJ2-4, with TRBD1 identical over 9 bases. Germline assignment: CDR1 MNHNY and CDR2 SVGAGI (reference sequence). The CDR3 covers 15 residues. The V and J ends lost 3 bases and 7 bases, in that order; junction bases with no gene match: 7.

Only one count was recorded for this clone. The chain employs TRBV6-5 and TRBJ1-2, with D perhaps TRBD1 (6 bases). The CDR3 covers 12 residues. V lost 4 bases, J lost 4 bases, and 7 bases lay in between. The germline gives CDR1 MNHEY, CDR2 SVGAGI. CDR3 sequence reads: CASSLQGYGYTF. CDR3 nucleotides: TGTGCCAGCAGTTTACAGGGCTATGGCTACACCTTC.

The V and J genes are TRBV4-2 and TRBJ1-6, with 9 bases that match TRBD1. Trimming at V came to 0 bases and at J to 7 bases, leaving 7 bases not matched to a gene. This CDR3 spans 17 amino acids. CDR1 is LGHNA and CDR2 is YNFKEQ in the germline V gene. CDR3 DNA sequence: TGTGCCAGCAGCCAAGAACAGGGGGCGCCCCGGAATTCACCCCTCCACTTT. Translating gives CASSQEQGAPRNSPLHF.

The chain carries TRBV29-1 and TRBJ1-1; D might be TRBD1 (6 bases). Per germline, CDR1 SQVTM and CDR2 ANQGSEA. Trimming stripped 5 bases from V and 4 bases from J, with 17 bases between. This CDR3 has 14 residues. The CDR3 DNA sequence: TGCAGCGTTACCGTCGGAGGGGGGGGCACTGAAGCTTTCTTT. It codes for CSVTVGGGGTEAFF.

V is TRBV19 and J is TRBJ1-1; D perhaps matches TRBD1 (6 bases). The CDR3 is made up of 16 amino acids. Trimming took off 5 bases at V and 4 bases at J, with 20 bases between the two ends. Germline CDR1 LNHDA, CDR2 SQIVND (reference sequence). The DNA of the CDR3 is TGTGCCAGTAGTCTGGGGCCGGGGGCGATCAGCACTGAAGCTTTCTTT. It codes for CASSLGPGAISTEAFF.

The rearrangement links TRBV2 to TRBJ1-1; maybe TRBD1 (5 bases). Deletions cut 3 bases from V and 0 bases from J, with 11 bases between. Per germline, CDR1 SNHLY and CDR2 FYNNEI. This CDR3 has 15 residues. CDR3 sequence: CASSDQGNMNTEAFF. CDR3 DNA sequence: TGTGCCAGCAGTGACCAGGGCAACATGAACACTGAAGCTTTCTTT.

The chain recombines TRBV9 with TRBJ2-7; 10 nucleotides agree with TRBD1. Germline-derived CDR1 and CDR2 are SGDLS and YYNGEE. J lost 0 bases, V lost 2 bases, and 2 bases had no gene match. CDR3 size: 15 residues. This CDR3 reads CASSVGQGNSYEQYF. For the CDR3, the DNA is TGTGCCAGCAGCGTGGGACAGGGGAACTCCTACGAGCAGTACTTC.

V gene TRBV6-4 combines with J gene TRBJ2-3; 7 bases agree with TRBD1. CDR1 and CDR2 (germline): MRHNA, SNTAGT. Unmatched junction bases numbered 8, after V lost 3 bases and J lost 5 bases. The CDR3 sequence is 15 residues long. CDR3 sequence (DNA): TGTGCCAGCAGTGAATCCGGGACAGCTGAAGATACGCAGTATTTT. Translating gives CASSESGTAEDTQYF.

J is TRBJ1-6 and V is TRBV19; D uncertain. The V end lost 0 bases, the J end lost 6 bases, and 9 bases lay between the germline ends. Germline assignment: CDR1 LNHDA and CDR2 SQIVND (reference sequence). The CDR3 loop spans 15 amino acids. The CDR3 region has the DNA TGTGCCAGTAGTATAGACCGTGCCGGTAATTCACCCCTCCACTTT. It codes for CASSIDRAGNSPLHF. Full variable domain (remainder filled in from reference TRBV19 and TRBJ1-6): DGGITQSPKYLFRKEGQNVTLSCEQNLNHDAMYWYRQDPGQGLRLIYYSQIVNDFQKGDIAEGYSVSREKKESFPLTVTSAQKNPTAFYLCASSIDRAGNSPLHFGNGTRLTVT.

V gene TRBV5-6 combines with J gene TRBJ1-4, with a tentative D call TRBD1 (5 bases). The V and J ends lost 3 bases and 8 bases respectively, with 17 bases between them. CDR1 SGHDT and CDR2 YYEEEE come from the germline V gene. This CDR3 region has 15 residues. Written as DNA, the CDR3 is TGTGCCAGCAGCTCGCCCGGGGCAGAAGGGGAAAAACTGTTTTTT. Protein: CASSSPGAEGEKLFF.

This chain connects TRBV6-2 or TRBV6-3 to TRBJ1-4; D unresolved. The V gene lost 0 bases and the J gene lost 3 bases, with 8 bases spanning the gap. CDR3 length: 15 residues. Germline CDR1 reads MNHEY; CDR2 reads SVGEGT. The CDR3 DNA reads as TGTGCCAGCAGTTACTCAAGAGGTCCTAATGAAAAACTGTTTTTT. This sequence encodes CASSYSRGPNEKLFF.

The chain uses TRBV19 and TRBJ1-6; D not resolved. Trimming removed 5 bases at V and 0 bases at J, with 14 bases between. The germline V gene has CDR1 LNHDA and CDR2 SQIVND (reference sequence). The CDR3 has 17 residues. CDR3 bases: TGTGCCAGTAGTTCCAGGCAGCGGAGCTCCTATAATTCACCCCTCCACTTT. Its protein product is CASSSRQRSSYNSPLHF.

Only a few counts were recorded for this clone. For the CDR3, the DNA is TGCGCCAGCAGCCAAGAGTCGATCAGAGGATGGGACACAGATACGCAGTATTTT. Translated, it gives CASSQESIRGWDTDTQYF. V and J are TRBV4-1 and TRBJ2-3; no clear D. This CDR3 is 18 amino acids long. The germline V gene encodes CDR1 MGHRA and CDR2 YSYEKL. Trimming stripped 0 bases from V and 2 bases from J, with 18 bases between.

This clone is a singleton in its sample. The CDR3 sequence is CASIRDSQNTGELFF. CDR3 in DNA: TGTGCCAGCATTCGGGACAGTCAGAACACCGGGGAGCTGTTTTTT. V usage is TRBV2 and J usage is TRBJ2-2; 7 bases map to TRBD1. The CDR3 sequence is 15 residues long. Looked up from germline, CDR1 is SNHLY and CDR2 is FYNNEI. The V and J ends lost 7 bases and 1 base, in that order; junction bases with no gene match: 6.

The rearrangement joins TRBV19 to TRBJ2-7; 7 nucleotides line up with TRBD2. From germline, CDR1 is LNHDA and CDR2 SQIVND (reference sequence). CDR3 length: 12 amino acids. V trimming: 5 bases; J trimming: 9 bases; junction bases outside the gene matches: 7. CDR3 DNA: TGTGCCAGTAGTTTCAAGGGGAGGGGGCAGTACTTC. Encoded protein: CASSFKGRGQYF.

J is TRBJ2-3 and V is TRBV7-9; D unresolved. The V gene's germline CDR1 is SEHNR and CDR2 FQNEAQ (reference sequence). The V and J ends lost 4 bases and 2 bases respectively, with 13 bases between them. The CDR3 is 15 amino acids. The CDR3 bases are TGTGCCAGCAGCTGGATTAGTGCAGACACAGATACGCAGTATTTT. It translates to CASSWISADTDTQYF.

The chain uses TRBV4-1 and TRBJ1-1, with 7 bases lining up with TRBD1. CDR3 length: 16 residues. With V trimmed by 2 bases and J by 6 bases, 12 bases remained unmatched. Germline values: CDR1 MGHRA, CDR2 YSYEKL. This CDR3 is CASSQTPDGDSPEAFF. CDR3 DNA: TGCGCCAGCAGCCAAACTCCCGACGGGGACAGCCCTGAAGCTTTCTTT.

The chain recombines TRBV12-3 or TRBV12-4 with TRBJ1-2; D gene unclear. Trimming cost V 1 base and J 3 bases, with 6 bases left between them. The CDR3 extends over 13 amino acids. CDR3 DNA sequence: TGTGCCAGCAGTTTAGAAGGACACTATGGCTACACCTTC. This sequence encodes CASSLEGHYGYTF.

In its sample, this clone was seen a few times. This chain uses TRBV6-5 with TRBJ2-1; TRBD1 might be the D (5 bases). The CDR3 has 14 residues. Germline lookup yields CDR1 MNHEY and CDR2 SVGAGI. The V gene lost 10 bases and the J gene lost 6 bases, with 19 bases spanning the gap. The CDR3 coding sequence is TGTGCCACCACCGGGCACGAAAGGGGCAATGAGCAGTTCTTC. Translation gives CATTGHERGNEQFF.

This chain connects TRBV3-1 (or the pseudogene TRBV3-2) to TRBJ2-7; unclear D gene. V lost 2 bases to trimming and J lost 3 bases, with 8 bases between them. The germline V gene has CDR1 LGHDT and CDR2 YNNKEL (reference sequence). The CDR3 is made up of 13 amino acids. CDR3 in amino acids: CASSQRSHYEQYF. The CDR3 nucleotides read TGTGCCAGCAGCCAACGCTCTCACTACGAGCAGTACTTC.

The J gene is TRBJ1-2, the V gene TRBV7-3; 8 bases align to TRBD1. The germline V gene encodes CDR1 SGHTA and CDR2 FQGTGA. Germline trimming cut 5 bases from V and 6 bases from J; bases unmatched to any gene: 5. The CDR3 runs 13 residues. The CDR3 protein is CASSPGQAHGYTF. The CDR3 region has the DNA TGTGCCAGCAGCCCGGGACAGGCTCATGGCTACACCTTC.

The table lists this clone with a count of one. J is TRBJ2-5 and V is TRBV24-1, with 8 bases lining up with TRBD2. The V gene end was trimmed by 4 bases and the J gene end by 5 bases; junction bases not matched to a gene: 8. This CDR3 region has 15 residues. Germline loops: CDR1 KGHDR, CDR2 SFDVKD. CDR3 nucleotides: TGTGCCACCAGTGACACCGGGACTAGGGGTGAGACCCAGTACTTC. It codes for CATSDTGTRGETQYF.

J is TRBJ1-2 and V is TRBV6-5, with D perhaps matching TRBD1 (5 bases). This CDR3 has 12 amino acids. Germline CDR1 and CDR2: MNHEY and SVGAGI. V dropped 2 bases and J dropped 6 bases, with 7 bases sitting between them. The CDR3 protein is CASSYGGNGYTF. The CDR3, as DNA: TGTGCCAGCAGTTACGGGGGAAATGGCTACACCTTC.